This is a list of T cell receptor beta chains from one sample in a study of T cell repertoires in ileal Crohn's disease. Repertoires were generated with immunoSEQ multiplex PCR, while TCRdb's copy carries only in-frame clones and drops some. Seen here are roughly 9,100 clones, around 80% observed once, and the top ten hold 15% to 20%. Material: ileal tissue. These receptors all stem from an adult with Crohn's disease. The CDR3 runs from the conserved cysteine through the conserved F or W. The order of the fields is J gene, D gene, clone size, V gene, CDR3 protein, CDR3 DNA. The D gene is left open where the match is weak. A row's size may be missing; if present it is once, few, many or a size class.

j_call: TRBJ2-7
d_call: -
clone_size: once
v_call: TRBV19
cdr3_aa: CASSLGTGRSYEQYF
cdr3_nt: TGTGCCAGTAGTCTCGGGACTGGACGATCCTACGAGCAGTACTTC

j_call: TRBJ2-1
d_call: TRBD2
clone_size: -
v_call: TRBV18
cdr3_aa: CASSPLAGGSYNEQFF
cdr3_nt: TGTGCCAGCTCACCATTAGCGGGGGGTTCCTACAATGAGCAGTTCTTC

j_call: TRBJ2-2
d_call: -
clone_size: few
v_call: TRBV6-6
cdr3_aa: CASNSGLANGELFF
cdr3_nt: TGTGCCAGCAATAGTGGGCTAGCGAACGGGGAGCTGTTTTTT

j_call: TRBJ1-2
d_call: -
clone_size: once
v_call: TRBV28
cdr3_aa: CASREGVNYGYTF
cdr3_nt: TGTGCCAGCAGGGAAGGAGTTAACTATGGCTACACCTTC

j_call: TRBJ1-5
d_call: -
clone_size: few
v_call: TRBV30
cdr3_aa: CAWGKPGRSNQPQHF
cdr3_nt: TGTGCCTGGGGAAAACCCGGCAGGTCCAATCAGCCCCAGCATTTT

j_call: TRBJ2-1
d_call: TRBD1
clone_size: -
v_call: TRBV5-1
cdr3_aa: CASSSGEGAVNEQFF
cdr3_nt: TGCGCCAGCAGCTCCGGAGAGGGGGCCGTCAATGAGCAGTTCTTC

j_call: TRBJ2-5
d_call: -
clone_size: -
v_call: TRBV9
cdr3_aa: CASSVDTQETQYF
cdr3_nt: TGTGCCAGCAGCGTAGACACCCAAGAGACCCAGTACTTC

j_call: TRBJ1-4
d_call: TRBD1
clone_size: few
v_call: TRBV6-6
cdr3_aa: CASRSTGGHEKLFF
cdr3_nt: TGTGCCAGCAGATCGACAGGGGGTCATGAAAAACTGTTTTTT

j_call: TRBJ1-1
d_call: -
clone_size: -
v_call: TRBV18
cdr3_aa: CASSPPSGLNTEAFF
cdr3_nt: TGTGCCAGCTCACCACCGTCGGGTCTGAACACTGAAGCTTTCTTT

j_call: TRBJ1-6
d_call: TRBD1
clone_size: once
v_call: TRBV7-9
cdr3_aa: CASSLDRDRVVNSPLHF
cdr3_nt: TGTGCCAGCAGCTTAGACCGGGACAGGGTTGTTAATTCACCCCTCCACTTT

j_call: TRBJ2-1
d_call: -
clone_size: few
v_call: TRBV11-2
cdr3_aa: CASSSSSYNEQFF
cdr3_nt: TGTGCCAGCAGCTCTTCGAGCTACAATGAGCAGTTCTTC

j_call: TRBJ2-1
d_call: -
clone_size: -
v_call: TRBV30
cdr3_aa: CAWSAGSTYNEQFF
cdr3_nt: TGTGCCTGGAGTGCGGGGAGTACCTACAATGAGCAGTTCTTC

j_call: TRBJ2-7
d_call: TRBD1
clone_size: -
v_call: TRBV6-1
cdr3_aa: CASSPPGQNYEQYF
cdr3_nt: TGTGCCAGCAGTCCACCGGGACAGAACTACGAGCAGTACTTC

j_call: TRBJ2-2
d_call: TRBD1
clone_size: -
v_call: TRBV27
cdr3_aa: CASSPGQGYTGELFF
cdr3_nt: TGTGCCAGCAGCCCCGGACAGGGGTACACCGGGGAGCTGTTTTTT

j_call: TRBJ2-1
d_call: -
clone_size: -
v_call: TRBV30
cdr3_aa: CAWSAGASYNEQFF
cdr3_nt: TGTGCCTGGAGTGCGGGAGCCTCCTACAATGAGCAGTTCTTC

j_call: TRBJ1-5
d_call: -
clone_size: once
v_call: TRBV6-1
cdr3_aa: CASSTTGTYQPQHF
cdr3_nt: TGTGCCAGCAGTACGACAGGTACCTATCAGCCCCAGCATTTT

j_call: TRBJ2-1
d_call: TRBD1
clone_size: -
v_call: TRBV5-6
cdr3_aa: CASSLTGAPGNEQFF
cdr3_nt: TGTGCCAGCAGCCTCACAGGGGCCCCAGGGAATGAGCAGTTCTTC

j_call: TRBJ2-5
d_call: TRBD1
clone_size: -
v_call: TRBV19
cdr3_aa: CASSIKGGVGETQYF
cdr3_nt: TGTGCCAGTAGTATAAAAGGGGGCGTGGGAGAGACCCAGTACTTC

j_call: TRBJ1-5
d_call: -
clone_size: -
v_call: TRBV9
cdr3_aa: CASSVGHGGTEPQHF
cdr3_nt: TGTGCCAGCAGCGTAGGTCATGGCGGAACGGAGCCCCAGCATTTT

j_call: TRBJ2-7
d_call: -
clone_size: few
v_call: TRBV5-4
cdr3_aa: CASSPTTGTEQYF
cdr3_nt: TGTGCCAGCAGCCCGACGACAGGTACCGAGCAGTACTTC

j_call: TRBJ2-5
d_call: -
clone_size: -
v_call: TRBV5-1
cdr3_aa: CASSPPRDYQETQYF
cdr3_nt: TGCGCCAGCAGCCCGCCCCGGGACTACCAAGAGACCCAGTACTTC

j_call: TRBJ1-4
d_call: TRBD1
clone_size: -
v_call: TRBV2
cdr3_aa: CATRSTGGRDEKLFF
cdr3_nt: TGTGCCACTCGAAGCACAGGGGGCCGGGATGAAAAACTGTTTTTT